Below are 29 T cell receptor beta chains sequenced from a single sample in a study of blood T cell repertoires in COVID-19. TCRdb keeps only in-frame clones here, not all; method: immunoSEQ multiplex PCR. The sample records under 250,000 clones, about four fifths being singletons. Sequenced input: PBMCs or T cells enriched from blood (not recorded which). These TCRs come from a woman between 55 and 75 years old who had recovered from COVID-19.

The chain links TRBV29-1 to TRBJ1-1, with D tentatively TRBD1 (5 bases). This CDR3 has 15 residues. V gave up 1 base and J gave up 1 base, with 13 bases separating them. Germline lookup yields CDR1 SQVTM and CDR2 ANQGSEA. CDR3 bases: TGCAGCGTTGAAGGATGGGGAAGGGGGAACACTGAAGCTTTCTTT. This codes for CSVEGWGRGNTEAFF. The full variable domain, completed using reference TRBV29-1 and TRBJ1-1, is SAVISQKPSRDICQRGTSLTIQCQVDSQVTMMFWYRQQPGQSLTLIATANQGSEATYESGFVIDKFPISRPNLTFSTLTVSNMSPEDSSIYLCSVEGWGRGNTEAFFGQGTRLTVV.

The chain employs TRBV3-1 (or the pseudogene TRBV3-2) and TRBJ2-5; perhaps TRBD2 as D (5 bases). V shed 4 bases and J shed 2 bases, with 11 bases lying between them. The CDR3 contains 14 residues. The V gene's germline CDR1 is LGHDT and CDR2 YNNKEL (reference sequence). CDR3 DNA sequence: TGTGCCAGCAGCCGAGCGGTTGAGCAAGAGACCCAGTACTTC. This encodes CASSRAVEQETQYF.

This chain uses TRBV27 with TRBJ1-2; D not resolved. CDR3 size: 11 residues. V was cut by 4 bases and J by 8 bases, with 8 bases left in between. From germline, CDR1 is MNHEY and CDR2 SMNVEV (reference sequence). The CDR3 sequence: CASSSGGGYTF. The CDR3 DNA is TGTGCCAGCAGTTCCGGCGGCGGCTACACCTTC.

This sequence joins TRBV9 and TRBJ2-1; 12 bases are shared with TRBD2. The CDR3 extends over 15 amino acids. V lost 4 bases and J lost 4; bases outside the gene matches: 3. Germline CDR1 SGDLS, CDR2 YYNGEE. The CDR3 DNA reads TGTGCCAGCAGCCTCGGACTAGCGGGGTACAATGAGCAGTTCTTC. It specifies CASSLGLAGYNEQFF. Using reference TRBV9 and TRBJ2-1 for the parts outside the CDR3, the full variable domain is DSGVTQTPKHLITATGQRVTLRCSPRSGDLSVYWYQQSLDQGLQFLIQYYNGEERAKGNILERFSAQQFPDLHSELNLSSLELGDSALYFCASSLGLAGYNEQFFGPGTRLTVL.

J is TRBJ2-3 and V is TRBV6-5; 14 bases are shared with TRBD2. Germline values: CDR1 MNHEY, CDR2 SVGAGI. V was pared by 5 bases and J by 11 bases, with 6 bases of the junction left unmatched. CDR3 length equals 14 residues. The CDR3: CASSPSGTSGGQYF. CDR3 DNA: TGTGCCAGCAGTCCTTCGGGGACTAGCGGGGGGCAGTATTTT.

The chain links TRBV5-5 to TRBJ2-1; 9 nucleotides match TRBD2. Trimming removed 5 bases from V and 9 bases from J; junction bases left unmatched: 12. The CDR3 consists of 15 residues. From germline, CDR1 is SGHKS and CDR2 YYEKEE (reference sequence). The CDR3 bases are TGTGCCAGCAGTACTGGTAGCGGGAGAAGGAGTGAGCAGTTCTTC. Translated, it gives CASSTGSGRRSEQFF.

The rearrangement links TRBV18 to TRBJ2-7; D remains ambiguous. The CDR3 sequence is 12 residues long. Trimming stripped 6 bases from V and 1 base from J, with 7 bases between. Germline V gives CDR1 KGHSH, CDR2 LQKENI. In DNA form, the CDR3 reads TGTGCCAGCTCGAGAGGATCCTACGAGCAGTACTTC. Translating gives CASSRGSYEQYF.

This clone turned up a few times. The chain uses TRBV15 and TRBJ2-1; the match to TRBD2 covers 7 bases. The CDR3 runs to 15 residues. With 1 base clipped from V and 7 bases from J, the junction kept 7 bases outside the gene matches. Germline CDR1 and CDR2: LNHNV and YYDKDF (reference sequence). The CDR3 reads CATSRGEGLMNEQFF. Written as DNA, the CDR3 is TGTGCCACCAGCAGAGGGGAGGGCCTTATGAATGAGCAGTTCTTC.

This clone has just one count. This CDR3 reads CSASSGGLADLPTDTQYF. The CDR3 DNA is TGCAGTGCTAGTTCGGGGGGACTAGCGGATCTCCCCACAGATACGCAGTATTTT. V usage is TRBV20-1 and J usage is TRBJ2-3; 11 nucleotides agree with TRBD2. The germline V gene has CDR1 DFQATT and CDR2 SNEGSKA (reference sequence). V lost 3 bases, J lost 2 bases, and 13 bases stayed unmatched. The CDR3 is made up of 18 amino acids.

Remarks on this clone: One end of the junction fails to match germline, which may point to a read error. The V and J genes are TRBV7-2 and TRBJ1-4; D is ambiguous. The CDR3 runs 16 residues. Germline loops: CDR1 SGHTA, CDR2 FQGNSA. The CDR3 DNA is TGTGCCAGCAGTTTAGATATCTTCGCAACTAATGAAAAACTGTTTTTT. It specifies CASSLDIFATNEKLFF.

This sequence joins TRBV5-6 and TRBJ1-1; D gene unclear. The length of the CDR3 is 13 residues. Germline values: CDR1 SGHDT, CDR2 YYEEEE. V shed 4 bases and J shed 0 bases, with 7 bases lying between them. The CDR3 bases are TGTGCCAGCAGCAAGACTTTGAACACTGAAGCTTTCTTT. Amino acid sequence: CASSKTLNTEAFF.

The chain joins TRBV5-4 to TRBJ1-3; 11 bases fit TRBD1. Per the germline V gene, CDR1 is SGHNT and CDR2 is YYREEE (reference sequence). The V and J ends lost 3 bases and 0 bases, in that order; junction bases with no gene match: 2. The CDR3 consists of 16 residues. The CDR3 coding sequence is TGTGCCAGCAGCTGGACAGGGGGCCTCTCTGGAAACACCATATATTTT. It codes for CASSWTGGLSGNTIYF.

The chain has TRBV6-2 or TRBV6-3 and TRBJ1-5; TRBD1 matches 10 bases. Losses at the gene ends were 4 bases for V and 8 bases for J; bases not matched to a gene: 8. The germline V gene has CDR1 MNHEY and CDR2 SVGEGT. The CDR3 has 15 residues. The CDR3 sequence is CASSSPGQGIEPQHF. The CDR3 nucleotides read TGTGCCAGCAGTTCCCCGGGACAGGGGATAGAGCCCCAGCATTTT.

The table lists this clone with a count of one. This chain links TRBV19 with TRBJ1-5, with TRBD1 matching over 10 bases. The CDR3 runs 18 residues. Germline CDR1 LNHDA, CDR2 SQIVND (reference sequence). The ends lost 6 bases at V and 2 bases at J; junction bases unmatched: 13. As DNA, the CDR3 is TGTGCCAGTAGGACTCGGCACTACGGGACAGGGGGCAATCAGCCCCAGCATTTT. This translates into CASRTRHYGTGGNQPQHF.

In its sample, this clone was seen many times. The genes are TRBV14 and TRBJ1-1; TRBD1 matches 8 bases. V trimming: 1 base; J trimming: 7 bases; junction bases outside the gene matches: 8. The germline gives CDR1 SGHDN, CDR2 FVKESK. The CDR3 extends over 15 amino acids. The CDR3 reads CASSQGQGAVSEAFF. CDR3 coding DNA: TGTGCCAGCAGCCAAGGGCAGGGGGCGGTAAGTGAAGCTTTCTTT.

This chain joins TRBV10-3 and TRBJ1-5; D may be TRBD1 (6 bases). The V and J ends lost 5 bases and 1 base respectively, with 9 bases between them. Per germline, CDR1 ENHRY and CDR2 SYGVKD. The CDR3 is 14 amino acids. The CDR3 protein is CAISPGESNQPQHF. Written as DNA, the CDR3 is TGTGCCATCAGTCCAGGGGAGAGCAATCAGCCCCAGCATTTT.

V usage is TRBV5-4 and J usage is TRBJ2-7; possible D gene TRBD2, 6 bases. CDR1 is SGHNT and CDR2 is YYREEE in the germline V gene (reference sequence). CDR3 length: 13 amino acids. Trimming pared 2 bases from V and 6 bases from J, leaving 12 bases between. CDR3 nucleotides: TGTGCCAGCAGCTTAGCGGGTAACGGCGAGCAGTACTTC. Translation: CASSLAGNGEQYF.

This chain uses TRBV5-8 with TRBJ2-4; 11 bases fit TRBD1. Germline lookup yields CDR1 SGHTS and CDR2 YDEGEE. J was trimmed by 7 bases and V by 0 bases; bases with no gene match: 6. CDR3 size: 16 residues. The DNA of the CDR3 is TGTGCCAGCAGCTTGGTTAGGGGGGACAGGGGGAACATTCAGTACTTC. As protein: CASSLVRGDRGNIQYF.

This rearrangement joins TRBV14 to TRBJ2-2, with 11 bases that match TRBD1. V gave up 5 bases and J gave up 9 bases; unmatched junction bases: 8. CDR1 SGHDN and CDR2 FVKESK come from the germline V gene. The CDR3 runs 15 residues. The CDR3 is CASSYLGQGAWELFF. CDR3 nucleotides: TGTGCCAGCAGCTACTTAGGACAGGGGGCCTGGGAGCTGTTTTTT.

In this sample, this clone turned up once. The J gene is TRBJ2-1, the V gene TRBV3-1 (or the pseudogene TRBV3-2); 9 positions match TRBD2. Germline lookup yields CDR1 LGHDT and CDR2 YNNKEL (reference sequence). The CDR3 spans 14 residues. V was clipped by 6 bases and J by 5 bases; unmatched bases: 5. The CDR3 coding sequence is TGTGCCAGCAGTTGGCTAGCGGGAAACAATGAGCAGTTCTTC. It codes for CASSWLAGNNEQFF.

The chain links TRBV7-2 to TRBJ1-5; perhaps TRBD1 as D (6 bases). The CDR3 runs to 16 residues. V shed 4 bases and J shed 5 bases, with 18 bases lying between them. The V gene's germline CDR1 is SGHTA and CDR2 FQGNSA. In DNA, the CDR3 is TGTGCCAGCAGCTATCCCCCTGGGGGCAGGGATCAGCCCCAGCATTTT. This gives the protein CASSYPPGGRDQPQHF. The complete variable domain, with remaining parts taken from reference TRBV7-2 and TRBJ1-5, reads GAGVSQSPSNKVTEKGKDVELRCDPISGHTALYWYRQSLGQGLEFLIYFQGNSAPDKSGLPSDRFSAERTGGSVSTLTIQRTQQEDSAVYLCASSYPPGGRDQPQHFGDGTRLSIL.

J is TRBJ2-2 and V is TRBV18, with 7 bases aligning to TRBD1. Germline lookup yields CDR1 KGHSH and CDR2 LQKENI. The CDR3 runs 18 residues. Trimming took 4 bases from V and 1 from J; bases not matched to a gene: 12. CDR3 bases: TGTGCCAGCTCACGAAGCAGGGGACAGTATTTGAACACCGGGGAGCTGTTTTTT. Translated: CASSRSRGQYLNTGELFF.

The rearrangement links TRBV6-5 to TRBJ1-2; tentative D call: TRBD1 (5 bases). The germline gives CDR1 MNHEY, CDR2 SVGAGI. V was pared by 2 bases and J by 2 bases, with 15 bases between. This CDR3 has 16 amino acids. CDR3 nucleotide sequence: TGTGCCAGCAGTTACGGGCAGGGTGGATCCAACTATGGCTACACCTTC. Its translation: CASSYGQGGSNYGYTF.

The rearrangement links TRBV12-5 to TRBJ2-3, with TRBD2 matching over 8 bases. The V gene's germline CDR1 is LGHNT and CDR2 FRNRAP. J lost 2 bases, V lost 3 bases, and 7 bases had no gene match. CDR3 length: 16 amino acids. The CDR3, as DNA: TGTGCTAGTGGTTTCGCGAGCGGGAGCGCCACAGATACGCAGTATTTT. Its protein is CASGFASGSATDTQYF.

V usage is TRBV5-1 and J usage is TRBJ1-3; 8 bases are a match to TRBD1. V was pared by 4 bases and J by 5 bases, with 8 bases of the junction left unmatched. The CDR3 sequence is 15 residues long. Germline V gives CDR1 SGHRS, CDR2 YFSETQ. The CDR3 DNA reads TGCGCCAGCAGCATCACGGACAGGGAAAGAAACACCATATATTTT. Its protein product is CASSITDRERNTIYF.

The V gene is TRBV24-1, the J gene TRBJ2-3; the D gene is possibly TRBD1 (6 bases). Per germline, CDR1 KGHDR and CDR2 SFDVKD. V dropped 2 bases and J dropped 4 bases, with 15 bases sitting between them. CDR3 length: 16 amino acids. The CDR3 protein is CATSDSHRVGPDTQYF. DNA for the CDR3: TGTGCCACCAGTGATTCGCACAGGGTGGGCCCAGATACGCAGTATTTT.

This chain uses TRBV7-2 with TRBJ1-2, with TRBD1 matching over 9 bases. CDR3 length equals 13 residues. The J segment lost 8 bases and the V segment lost 0 bases, leaving 1 base of the junction unmatched. The germline V gene has CDR1 SGHTA and CDR2 FQGNSA. CDR3 sequence reads: CASSLAGQGGYTF. CDR3 nucleotide sequence: TGTGCCAGCAGCTTAGCCGGACAGGGGGGCTACACCTTC.

This clone showed up just once. V and J are TRBV5-4 and TRBJ2-1; 13 bases map to TRBD2. Germline V gives CDR1 SGHNT, CDR2 YYREEE (reference sequence). This CDR3 is built from 19 residues. The V gene end was trimmed by 4 bases and the J gene end by 2 bases; junction bases not matched to a gene: 12. Here the CDR3 DNA reads TGTGCCAGCAGCCCGAGACTAGCGGGGGGCCTCTTAACCTACAATGAGCAGTTCTTC. This encodes CASSPRLAGGLLTYNEQFF. Together with reference TRBV5-4 and TRBJ2-1, the CDR3 gives the full variable domain: ETGVTQSPTHLIKTRGQQVTLRCSSQSGHNTVSWYQQALGQGPQFIFQYYREEENGRGNFPPRFSGLQFPNYSSELNVNALELDDSALYLCASSPRLAGGLLTYNEQFFGPGTRLTVL.

The chain is built from TRBV2 and TRBJ1-2, with TRBD1 identical over 8 bases. The CDR3 spans 14 residues. CDR1 and CDR2 (germline): SNHLY, FYNNEI. J was trimmed by 8 bases and V by 6 bases; bases with no gene match: 11. CDR3 nucleotides: TGTGCCAGCAGCGTACAGGGGGGAACGAACGGCTACACCTTC. Translated, it gives CASSVQGGTNGYTF.